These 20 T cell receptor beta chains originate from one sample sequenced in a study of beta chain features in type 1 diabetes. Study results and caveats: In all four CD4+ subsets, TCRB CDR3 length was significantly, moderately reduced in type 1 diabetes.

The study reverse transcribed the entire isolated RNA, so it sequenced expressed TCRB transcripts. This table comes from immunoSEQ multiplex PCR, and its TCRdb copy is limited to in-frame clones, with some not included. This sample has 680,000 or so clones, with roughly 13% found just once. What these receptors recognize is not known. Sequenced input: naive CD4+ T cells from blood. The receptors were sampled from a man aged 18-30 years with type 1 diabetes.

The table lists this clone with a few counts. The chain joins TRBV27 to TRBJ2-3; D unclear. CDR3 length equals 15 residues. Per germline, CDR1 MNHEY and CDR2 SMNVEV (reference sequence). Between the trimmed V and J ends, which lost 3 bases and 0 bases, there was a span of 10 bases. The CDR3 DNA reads TGTGCCAGCAGTTTTCGGCACACCAGCACAGATACGCAGTATTTT. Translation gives CASSFRHTSTDTQYF.

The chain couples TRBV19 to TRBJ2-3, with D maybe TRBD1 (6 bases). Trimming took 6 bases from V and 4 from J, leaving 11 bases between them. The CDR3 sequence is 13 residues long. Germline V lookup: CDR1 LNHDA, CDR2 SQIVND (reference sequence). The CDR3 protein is CASRQGSADTQYF. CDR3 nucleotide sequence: TGTGCCAGTAGACAGGGATCCGCAGATACGCAGTATTTT.

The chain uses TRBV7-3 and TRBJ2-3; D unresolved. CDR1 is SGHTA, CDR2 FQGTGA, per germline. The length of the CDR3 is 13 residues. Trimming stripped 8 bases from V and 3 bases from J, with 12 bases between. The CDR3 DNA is TGTGCCAGCGGAAATAGTGGGACAGATACGCAGTATTTT. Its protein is CASGNSGTDTQYF.

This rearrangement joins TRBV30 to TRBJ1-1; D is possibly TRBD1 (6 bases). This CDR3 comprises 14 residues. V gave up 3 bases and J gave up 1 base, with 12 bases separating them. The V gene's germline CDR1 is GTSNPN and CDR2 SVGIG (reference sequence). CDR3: CAWSLGHWNTEAFF. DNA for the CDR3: TGTGCCTGGAGCCTGGGACACTGGAACACTGAAGCTTTCTTT.

CDR3 loop: CASSQDGRGYGYTF. The CDR3 DNA sequence: TGCGCCAGCAGCCAAGATGGGCGGGGGTATGGCTACACCTTC. V is TRBV4-1 and J is TRBJ1-2; D is possibly TRBD1 (5 bases). Germline CDR1 reads MGHRA; CDR2 reads YSYEKL. The CDR3 spans 14 residues. Trimming pared 0 bases from V and 5 bases from J, leaving 10 bases between.

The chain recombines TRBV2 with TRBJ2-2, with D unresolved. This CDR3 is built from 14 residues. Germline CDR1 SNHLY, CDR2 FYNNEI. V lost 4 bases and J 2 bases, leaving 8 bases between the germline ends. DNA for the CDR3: TGTGCCAGCAGTGTACAGCTAAACACCGGGGAGCTGTTTTTT. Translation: CASSVQLNTGELFF.

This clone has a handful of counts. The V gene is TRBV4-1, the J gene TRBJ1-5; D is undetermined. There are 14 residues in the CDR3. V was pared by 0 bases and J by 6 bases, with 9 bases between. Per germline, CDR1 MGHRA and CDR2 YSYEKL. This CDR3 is CASSQEGSSQPQHF. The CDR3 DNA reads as TGCGCCAGCAGCCAAGAAGGGTCGAGTCAGCCCCAGCATTTT.

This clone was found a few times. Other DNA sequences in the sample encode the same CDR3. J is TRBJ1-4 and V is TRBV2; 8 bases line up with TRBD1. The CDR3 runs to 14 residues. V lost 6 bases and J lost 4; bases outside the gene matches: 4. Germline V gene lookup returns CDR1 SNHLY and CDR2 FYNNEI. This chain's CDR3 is CASSEDRVNEKLFF. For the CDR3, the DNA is TGTGCCAGCAGCGAGGACAGGGTTAATGAAAAACTGTTTTTT.

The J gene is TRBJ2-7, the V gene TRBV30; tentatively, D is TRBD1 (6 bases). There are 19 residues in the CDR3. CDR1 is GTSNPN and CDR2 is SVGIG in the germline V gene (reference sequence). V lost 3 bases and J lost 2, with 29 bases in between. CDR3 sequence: CAWSPKTAKTGSLPYEQYF. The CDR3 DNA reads TGTGCCTGGAGCCCCAAAACAGCCAAGACAGGTTCCCTTCCCTACGAGCAGTACTTC.

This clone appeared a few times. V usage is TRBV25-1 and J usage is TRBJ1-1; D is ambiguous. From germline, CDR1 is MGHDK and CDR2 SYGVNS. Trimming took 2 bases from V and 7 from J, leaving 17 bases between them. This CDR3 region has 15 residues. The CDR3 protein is CASSEEGVSLGEAFF. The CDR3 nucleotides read TGTGCCAGCAGTGAAGAAGGAGTTTCGTTGGGTGAAGCTTTCTTT.

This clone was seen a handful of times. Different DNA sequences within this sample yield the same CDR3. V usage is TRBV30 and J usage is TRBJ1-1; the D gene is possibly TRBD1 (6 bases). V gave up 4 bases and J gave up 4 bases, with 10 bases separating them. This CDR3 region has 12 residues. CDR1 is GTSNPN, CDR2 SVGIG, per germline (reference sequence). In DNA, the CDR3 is TGTGCCTGGAACAGGGACCGCACTGAAGCTTTCTTT. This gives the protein CAWNRDRTEAFF.

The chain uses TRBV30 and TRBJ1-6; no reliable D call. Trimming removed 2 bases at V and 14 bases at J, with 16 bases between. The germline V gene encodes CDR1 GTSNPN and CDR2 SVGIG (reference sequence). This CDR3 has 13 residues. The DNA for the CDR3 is TGTGCCTGGAGTAGGGTTGGGCGTTCTGCCCTCCACTTT. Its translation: CAWSRVGRSALHF.

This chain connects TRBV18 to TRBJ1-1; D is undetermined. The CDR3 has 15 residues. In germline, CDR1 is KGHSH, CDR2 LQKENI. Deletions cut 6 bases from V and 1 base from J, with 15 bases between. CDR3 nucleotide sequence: TGTGCCAGCTCCCGGCACAATACAGAGAACACTGAAGCTTTCTTT. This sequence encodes CASSRHNTENTEAFF. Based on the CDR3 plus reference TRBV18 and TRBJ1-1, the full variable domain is NAGVMQNPRHLVRRRGQEARLRCSPMKGHSHVYWYRQLPEEGLKFMVYLQKENIIDESGMPKERFSAEFPKEGPSILRIQQVVRGDSAAYFCASSRHNTENTEAFFGQGTRLTVV.

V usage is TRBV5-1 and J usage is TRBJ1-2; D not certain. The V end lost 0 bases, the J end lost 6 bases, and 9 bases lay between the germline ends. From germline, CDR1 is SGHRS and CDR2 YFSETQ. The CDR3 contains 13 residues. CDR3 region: CASSLAEGDGYTF. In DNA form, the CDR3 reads TGCGCCAGCAGCTTGGCTGAGGGAGATGGCTACACCTTC. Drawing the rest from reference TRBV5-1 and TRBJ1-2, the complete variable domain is KAGVTQTPRYLIKTRGQQVTLSCSPISGHRSVSWYQQTPGQGLQFLFEYFSETQRNKGNFPGRFSGRQFSNSRSEMNVSTLELGDSALYLCASSLAEGDGYTFGSGTRLTVV.

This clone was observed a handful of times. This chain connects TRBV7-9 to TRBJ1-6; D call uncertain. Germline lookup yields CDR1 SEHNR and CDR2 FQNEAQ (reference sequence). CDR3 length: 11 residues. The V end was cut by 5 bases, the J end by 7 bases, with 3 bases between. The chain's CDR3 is CASSKNSPLHF. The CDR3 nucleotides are TGTGCCAGCAGCAAAAATTCACCCCTCCACTTT. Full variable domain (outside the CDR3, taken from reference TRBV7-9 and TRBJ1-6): DTGVSQNPRHKITKRGQNVTFRCDPISEHNRLYWYRQTLGQGPEFLTYFQNEAQLEKSRLLSDRFSAERPKGSFSTLEIQRTEQGDSAMYLCASSKNSPLHFGNGTRLTVT.

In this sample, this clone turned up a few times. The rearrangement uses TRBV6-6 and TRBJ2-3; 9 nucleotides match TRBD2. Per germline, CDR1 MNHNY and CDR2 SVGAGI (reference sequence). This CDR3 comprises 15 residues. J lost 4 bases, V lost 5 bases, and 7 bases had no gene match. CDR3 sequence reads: CASSPPSGVSDTQYF. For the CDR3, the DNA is TGTGCCAGCAGTCCGCCTAGCGGGGTATCAGATACGCAGTATTTT.

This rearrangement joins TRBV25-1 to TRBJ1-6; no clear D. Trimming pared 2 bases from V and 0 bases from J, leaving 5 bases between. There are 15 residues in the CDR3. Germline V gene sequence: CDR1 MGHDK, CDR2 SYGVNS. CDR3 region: CASSEQSSYNSPLHF. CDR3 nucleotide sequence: TGTGCCAGCAGTGAACAGAGCTCCTATAATTCACCCCTCCACTTT.

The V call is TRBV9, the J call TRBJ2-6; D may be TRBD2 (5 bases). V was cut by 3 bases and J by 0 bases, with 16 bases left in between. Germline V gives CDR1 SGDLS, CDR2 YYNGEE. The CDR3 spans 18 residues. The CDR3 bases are TGTGCCAGCAGCGCCGGGATTAGCATCCTCTCTGGGGCCAACGTCCTGACTTTC. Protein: CASSAGISILSGANVLTF.

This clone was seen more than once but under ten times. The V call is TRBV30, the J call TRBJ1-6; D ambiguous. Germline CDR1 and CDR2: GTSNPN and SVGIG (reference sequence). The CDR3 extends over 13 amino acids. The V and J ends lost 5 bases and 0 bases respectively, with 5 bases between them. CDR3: CAWQSSYNSPLHF. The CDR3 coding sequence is TGTGCCTGGCAGAGCTCCTATAATTCACCCCTCCACTTT.

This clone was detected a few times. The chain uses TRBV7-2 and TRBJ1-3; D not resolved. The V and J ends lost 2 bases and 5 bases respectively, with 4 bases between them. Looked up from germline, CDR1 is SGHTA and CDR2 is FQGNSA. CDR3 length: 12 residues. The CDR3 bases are TGTGCCAGCAGCTTAAGACGAAACACCATATATTTT. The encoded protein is CASSLRRNTIYF.